A selection of T cell receptor beta chains follows, all from one sample in a study of blood T cells in healthy people across ages. Each CDR3 protein gets one entry after TCRdb re-called the 5' RACE reads with MiXCR. The data show some 930,000 distinct CDR3 sequences, approximately 32% seen once. The same sample was also used in a study of T cells of mothers and their children.

The sequenced sample was blood. These receptors all come from a woman between 40 and 50 years old in good health. Both conserved end residues are part of each CDR3. Fields, in order: J gene, V gene, clone size, D gene, CDR3 protein, CDR3 DNA. The D gene is left open where the match is weak. Part of the rows lack a size; the others show once, few, many or a class for expanded clones.

TRBJ2-2 TRBV12-3/TRBV12-4 many NA CASSPYGELFF TGTGCCAGCAGCCCATACGGGGAGCTGTTTTTT
TRBJ2-5 TRBV20-1 NA NA CSAKNIQTQETQYF TGCAGTGCTAAAAACATCCAAACCCAAGAGACCCAGTACTTC
TRBJ2-7 TRBV4-3 once NA CASSQDRVGAYEQYF TGCGCCAGCAGCCAAGATAGAGTGGGAGCCTACGAGCAGTACTTC
TRBJ1-2 TRBV2 NA NA CASIPLTGLEGYTF TGTGCCAGCATTCCTTTGACAGGACTGGAGGGCTACACCTTC
TRBJ2-7 TRBV10-3 many TRBD1 CAISELDRDEQYF TGTGCCATCAGTGAGCTGGACAGGGACGAGCAGTACTTC
TRBJ1-4 TRBV12-3/TRBV12-4 many NA CASRVTENEKLFF TGTGCCAGCAGGGTGACAGAGAATGAAAAACTGTTTTTT
TRBJ1-1 TRBV12-3/TRBV12-4 few TRBD1 CASNRQGGTEAFF TGTGCCAGCAACCGACAGGGGGGGACTGAAGCTTTCTTT
TRBJ2-3 TRBV5-6 NA NA CASSVGSVRADTQYF TGTGCCAGCAGCGTGGGGTCTGTAAGAGCAGATACGCAGTATTTT
TRBJ2-5 TRBV6-4 many TRBD2 CASKTSGGRETQYF TGTGCCAGCAAGACTAGCGGGGGACGGGAGACCCAGTACTTC
TRBJ1-1 TRBV29-1 NA TRBD1 CSVEEGTAKNTEAFF TGCAGCGTTGAAGAAGGGACAGCGAAGAACACTGAAGCTTTCTTT
TRBJ1-5 TRBV2 many NA CASSPRTWQQPQHF TGTGCCAGCAGTCCCCGTACGTGGCAGCAGCCCCAGCATTTT
TRBJ2-1 TRBV24-1 few NA CATSAAGNEQFF TGTGCCACCAGTGCGGCCGGCAATGAGCAGTTCTTC
TRBJ1-5 TRBV18 many TRBD1 CASSPRTGDNQPQHF TGTGCCAGCTCACCACGGACAGGGGACAATCAGCCCCAGCATTTT
TRBJ1-1 TRBV7-9 many NA CASRLKNTEAFF TGTGCCAGCAGACTAAAGAACACTGAAGCTTTCTTT
TRBJ2-7 TRBV6-5 many NA CASSQFRGTALGEQYF TGTGCCAGCAGTCAGTTTCGCGGAACAGCTCTTGGGGAGCAGTACTTC
TRBJ1-2 TRBV20-1 NA TRBD1 CSASETGVGGYTF TGCAGTGCCAGCGAGACAGGGGTCGGTGGCTACACCTTC
TRBJ2-2 TRBV12-3/TRBV12-4 NA TRBD1 CASSPDRGRAGELFF TGTGCCAGCAGCCCGGACAGGGGACGGGCCGGGGAGCTGTTTTTT
TRBJ1-2 TRBV6-1 many NA CASSELSPGTGSGYTF TGTGCCAGCAGTGAATTGTCCCCAGGGACGGGTAGTGGCTACACCTTC
TRBJ2-7 TRBV6-6 many NA CASSAGIEQYF TGTGCCAGCTCGGCAGGGATTGAGCAGTACTTC
TRBJ1-5 TRBV20-1 NA TRBD1 CSAKRQGAPNQPQHF TGCAGTGCTAAGAGACAGGGGGCGCCGAATCAGCCCCAGCATTTT
TRBJ2-3 TRBV10-2 many NA CASCRPSTDTQYF TGCGCCAGTTGCCGACCTAGCACAGATACGCAGTATTTT
TRBJ1-5 TRBV10-2 few NA CASSDQPTNQPQHF TGCGCCAGCAGTGATCAGCCTACAAATCAGCCCCAGCATTTT
TRBJ2-7 TRBV20-1 few TRBD1 CSVPGQGTNEQYF TGCAGTGTCCCGGGACAGGGGACTAATGAGCAGTACTTC
TRBJ2-1 TRBV29-1 NA NA CSVESPQYQETQFF TGCAGCGTTGAGTCCCCCCAGTACCAAGAGACCCAGTTCTTC
TRBJ2-1 TRBV7-2 few NA CASSSAGGEQFF TGTGCCAGCAGCTCGGCGGGCGGGGAGCAGTTCTTC
TRBJ2-5 TRBV24-1 many TRBD2 CATSTPGGETQYF TGTGCCACCAGTACACCGGGGGGAGAGACCCAGTACTTC
TRBJ2-1 TRBV7-9 NA TRBD2 CASRSGGNEQFF TGTGCCAGCCGAAGCGGGGGCAATGAGCAGTTCTTC
TRBJ2-7 TRBV28 NA NA CASSSGVNSGYEQYF TGTGCCAGCAGTAGTGGAGTTAATAGTGGGTACGAGCAGTACTTC
TRBJ2-2 TRBV11-3 many TRBD1 CASSTGTGGASGELFF TGCGCCAGCAGCACCGGGACAGGGGGCGCTTCCGGGGAGCTGTTTTTT
TRBJ1-2 TRBV20-1 NA TRBD1 CSAAKTGVGYGYTF TGCAGTGCTGCCAAGACAGGGGTTGGCTATGGCTACACCTTC
TRBJ2-3 TRBV18 many TRBD1 CASSPWDRSSTDTQYF TGTGCCAGCTCACCTTGGGACAGAAGTAGCACAGATACGCAGTATTTT
TRBJ2-7 TRBV11-3 NA TRBD2 CASSLYGGSPNEQYF TGTGCCAGCAGCTTATATGGCGGGAGCCCCAACGAGCAGTACTTC
TRBJ2-1 TRBV7-6 many NA CASSPRVYNEQFF TGTGCCAGCAGCCCCCGCGTCTACAATGAGCAGTTCTTC
TRBJ2-1 TRBV27 few NA CASSLSWTGLFF TGTGCCAGCAGTTTAAGCTGGACTGGTCTGTTCTTC
TRBJ2-7 TRBV9 few NA CASSSGPGVSSYEQYF TGTGCCAGCAGCTCTGGCCCGGGGGTAAGCTCCTACGAGCAGTACTTC
TRBJ2-2 TRBV4-1 NA TRBD1 CASSPSPGQVATGELFF TGCGCCAGCAGCCCCTCCCCGGGACAGGTAGCCACCGGGGAGCTGTTTTTT
TRBJ1-1 TRBV30 NA NA CVWSARVNTEAFF TGTGTCTGGAGTGCTCGGGTGAACACTGAAGCTTTCTTT
TRBJ1-2 TRBV29-1 many NA CSVGSYGYTF TGCAGCGTTGGTAGCTATGGCTACACCTTC
TRBJ1-1 TRBV6-1 NA NA CASSGRTEPNTEAFF TGTGCCAGCAGTGGGAGGACAGAGCCGAACACTGAAGCTTTCTTT
TRBJ1-5 TRBV7-2 NA NA CASSLVQVNQPQHF TGTGCCAGCAGCTTAGTCCAGGTTAATCAGCCCCAGCATTTT